The 30 T cell receptor beta chains reported below all come from one sample, sequenced in a study of blood T cell repertoires in COVID-19. Sequencing was performed with immunoSEQ multiplex PCR; in TCRdb, only in-frame clones are kept and a portion is missing. The sample records fewer than 400,000 clones, around 92% being singletons. The sequenced sample consisted of PBMCs or T cells enriched from blood (not recorded which). Source of these receptors: a woman in her thirties who had recovered from COVID-19.

A remark on this clone: The same CDR3 also results from other DNA sequences found in this sample. The CDR3 here is CASSPDTYEQYF. CDR3 coding DNA: TGTGCCAGCAGCCCAGACACCTACGAGCAGTACTTC. The chain couples TRBV12-3 or TRBV12-4 to TRBJ2-7; no reliable D call. This CDR3 has 12 residues. V lost 6 bases and J 2 bases, leaving 8 bases between the germline ends.

This sequence joins TRBV19 and TRBJ1-3, with a possible D match to TRBD1 (5 bases). The CDR3 has 16 amino acids. The V end was cut by 8 bases, the J end by 0 bases, with 17 bases between. Germline V gives CDR1 LNHDA, CDR2 SQIVND (reference sequence). CDR3 coding DNA: TGTGCCAGTTATGCGACGGGGGACTTCTCTGGAAACACCATATATTTT. Protein sequence: CASYATGDFSGNTIYF.

Note on this clone: The DNA is left out, because the CDR3 cannot be placed on it with certainty; the CDR3 is given as TCRdb lists it. V is TRBV12-5 and J is TRBJ1-6; the tabulated D call, TRBD1, remains unverified against the DNA. A total of 15 residues make up the CDR3, ends included. Germline lookup yields CDR1 LGHNT and CDR2 FRNRAP. CDR3 residues: CASGFGPGASSPLHF.

The chain recombines TRBV20-1 with TRBJ2-7; D is perhaps TRBD2 (7 bases). V lost 7 bases and J 4 bases, leaving 11 bases between the germline ends. Germline V CDR1 and CDR2: DFQATT, SNEGSKA (reference sequence). The CDR3 is made up of 11 amino acids. The CDR3 is CSVGGAYEQYF. The CDR3 region has the DNA TGCAGTGTAGGGGGGGCATACGAGCAGTACTTC.

CDR3 nucleotides: TGTGCCACCAGCAGAAAACTAGCGCCCGAAGAGACCCAGTACTTC. Its protein product is CATSRKLAPEETQYF. This chain joins TRBV15 and TRBJ2-5, with 7 bases identical to TRBD2. CDR1 is LNHNV, CDR2 YYDKDF, per germline (reference sequence). Trimming removed 2 bases from V and 3 bases from J; junction bases left unmatched: 6. This CDR3 is 15 amino acids long.

CDR3 sequence (DNA): TGTGCCAGCAGCCTTCGGGCAGGGGCAATCACTGAAGCTTTCTTT. It yields the protein CASSLRAGAITEAFF. V gene TRBV7-2 combines with J gene TRBJ1-1; TRBD1 might be the D (6 bases). The CDR3 has 15 amino acids. V shed 5 bases and J shed 4 bases, with 17 bases lying between them. Germline CDR1 is SGHTA and CDR2 is FQGNSA.

This clone was observed a single time. The J gene is TRBJ2-3, the V gene TRBV7-9, with 15 bases that match TRBD2. V was pared by 4 bases and J by 0 bases, with 8 bases of the junction left unmatched. This CDR3 is 19 amino acids long. The V gene's germline CDR1 is SEHNR and CDR2 FQNEAQ (reference sequence). The CDR3 reads CASSSGTSGGITSTDTQYF. CDR3 nucleotide sequence: TGTGCCAGCAGCTCCGGGACTAGCGGGGGGATTACTAGCACAGATACGCAGTATTTT.

The V and J genes are TRBV7-3 and TRBJ2-3, with 7 bases that match TRBD2. CDR1 is SGHTA, CDR2 FQGTGA, per germline. The CDR3 is 15 amino acids. Losses at the gene ends were 5 bases for V and 0 bases for J; bases not matched to a gene: 5. The chain's CDR3 is CASSAGATSTDTQYF. Here the CDR3 DNA reads TGTGCCAGCAGCGCGGGAGCCACTAGCACAGATACGCAGTATTTT.

The V and J genes are TRBV5-1 and TRBJ2-1; 13 bases fit TRBD2. The CDR3 consists of 16 residues. Per the germline V gene, CDR1 is SGHRS and CDR2 is YFSETQ. V trimming: 4 bases; J trimming: 7 bases; junction bases outside the gene matches: 8. The chain's CDR3 is CASSPGTSGIQNEQFF. The CDR3 DNA sequence: TGCGCCAGCAGCCCGGGGACTAGCGGGATACAAAATGAGCAGTTCTTC.

As for this clone: The sample holds other DNA sequences that translate to the same CDR3. The chain is built from TRBV29-1 and TRBJ1-1; D gene uncertain. V shed 1 base and J shed 0 bases, with 6 bases lying between them. The CDR3 contains 13 residues. The germline V gene has CDR1 SQVTM and CDR2 ANQGSEA. Here the CDR3 reads CSVEGHLNTEAFF. In nucleotides, the CDR3 is TGCAGCGTTGAAGGACACTTGAACACTGAAGCTTTCTTT.

This chain uses TRBV13 with TRBJ2-2; 7 bases are shared with TRBD1. The V segment lost 3 bases and the J segment 6 bases; nucleotides outside the gene matches: 1. The length of the CDR3 is 13 residues. The germline CDR1 and CDR2 sequences are PRHDT and FYEKMQ (reference sequence). The CDR3 nucleotides read TGTGCCAGCAGCTTGACAGGGTCCGGGGAGCTGTTTTTT. Translating gives CASSLTGSGELFF.

This chain joins TRBV10-1 and TRBJ2-1; D might be TRBD2 (6 bases). The germline V and J ends were trimmed by 3 bases and 5 bases, with 11 bases remaining between them. CDR3 length equals 14 residues. In germline, CDR1 is WNHNN, CDR2 SYGVQD (reference sequence). The CDR3 nucleotides are TGCGCCAGCAGTGAACGGGAGCGAGACAATGAGCAGTTCTTC. Translated: CASSERERDNEQFF.

The chain is built from TRBV7-6 and TRBJ2-5, with 7 bases that match TRBD2. The CDR3 is 15 residues long. Germline CDR1 reads SGHVS; CDR2 reads FNYEAQ. The V gene end was trimmed by 1 base and the J gene end by 5 bases; junction bases not matched to a gene: 7. In DNA, the CDR3 is TGTGCCAGCAGCTTAGGACTAAGCGGGGAGGAGACCCAGTACTTC. It translates to CASSLGLSGEETQYF.

The chain carries TRBV6-5 and TRBJ1-5; D call uncertain. This CDR3 has 13 amino acids. V was clipped by 6 bases and J by 3 bases, with 9 bases between them. Germline V CDR1 and CDR2: MNHEY, SVGAGI. The CDR3 spells CASSLEFNQPQHF. DNA for the CDR3: TGTGCCAGCAGCCTAGAGTTCAATCAGCCCCAGCATTTT.

The chain carries TRBV6-2 or TRBV6-3 and TRBJ2-7; 10 bases are a match to TRBD1. This CDR3 comprises 15 residues. Germline V CDR1 and CDR2: MNHEY, SVGEGT. V was pared by 5 bases and J by 3 bases, with 7 bases of the junction left unmatched. CDR3 nucleotides: TGTGCCAGCAGTCACCGGGACAGGGGTTTCTACGAGCAGTACTTC. The encoded protein is CASSHRDRGFYEQYF.

The V and J genes are TRBV18 and TRBJ1-5, with TRBD1 identical over 10 bases. Looked up from germline, CDR1 is KGHSH and CDR2 is LQKENI. The ends lost 3 bases at V and 4 bases at J; junction bases unmatched: 6. The CDR3 sequence is 16 residues long. CDR3 nucleotides: TGTGCCAGCTCACCGTCGACAGGGGGCTTTAATCAGCCCCAGCATTTT. Translated, it gives CASSPSTGGFNQPQHF. Variable domain in full (rest from reference TRBV18 and TRBJ1-5): NAGVMQNPRHLVRRRGQEARLRCSPMKGHSHVYWYRQLPEEGLKFMVYLQKENIIDESGMPKERFSAEFPKEGPSILRIQQVVRGDSAAYFCASSPSTGGFNQPQHFGDGTRLSIL.

The V gene is TRBV10-3, the J gene TRBJ2-7; D is uncertain. Trimming pared 9 bases from V and 0 bases from J, leaving 15 bases between. The CDR3 runs 14 residues. From germline, CDR1 is ENHRY and CDR2 SYGVKD. Written as DNA, the CDR3 is TGTGCCATTTGTGAGGCCTCTAGCTCCTACGAGCAGTACTTC. Translation: CAICEASSSYEQYF.

This rearrangement joins TRBV5-1 to TRBJ1-1; D is perhaps TRBD1 (6 bases). The CDR3 contains 15 residues. V was shortened by 3 bases and J by 5 bases, with 17 bases between the two germline ends. Germline V gives CDR1 SGHRS, CDR2 YFSETQ. CDR3 sequence: CASSSASTGRTEAFF. The CDR3 region has the DNA TGCGCCAGCAGCTCGGCTTCTACAGGGCGAACTGAAGCTTTCTTT.

The CDR3 DNA follows: TGTGCCAGCAGTGAAAGGGGCGATTATAATTCACCCCTCCACTTT. Protein: CASSERGDYNSPLHF. The chain employs TRBV6-1 and TRBJ1-6, with D possibly matching TRBD1 (5 bases). The V gene lost 2 bases and the J gene lost 4 bases, with 9 bases spanning the gap. CDR1 is MNHNS, CDR2 SASEGT, per germline. CDR3 size: 15 residues.

The V gene is TRBV11-2, the J gene TRBJ1-4; 10 bases fit TRBD1. CDR3 size: 15 residues. Trimming removed 2 bases from V and 6 bases from J; junction bases left unmatched: 3. Germline-derived CDR1 and CDR2 are SGHAT and FQNNGV. The CDR3 DNA follows: TGTGCCAGCAGCTTATCGGGACAGGGGTATGAAAAACTGTTTTTT. Encoded protein: CASSLSGQGYEKLFF.

V usage is TRBV28 and J usage is TRBJ1-2, with a possible D match to TRBD1 (5 bases). This CDR3 has 15 amino acids. The V gene lost 2 bases and the J gene lost 0 bases, with 10 bases spanning the gap. Per germline, CDR1 MDHEN and CDR2 SYDVKM. The CDR3 DNA sequence: TGTGCCAGCAGTTTAAAGGCAGGGCCTAACTATGGCTACACCTTC. Translating gives CASSLKAGPNYGYTF.

This chain uses TRBV2 with TRBJ1-1; tentatively, D is TRBD1 (6 bases). The CDR3 has 14 residues. CDR1 SNHLY and CDR2 FYNNEI come from the germline V gene. Trimming shortened V by 4 bases and J by 6 bases, and 15 bases separated the two germline ends. CDR3 in amino acids: CASSAPRDKAEAFF. CDR3 in DNA: TGTGCCAGCAGTGCTCCCCGGGACAAGGCTGAAGCTTTCTTT.

V gene TRBV7-3 combines with J gene TRBJ1-1, with TRBD1 as a possible D gene (5 bases). CDR3 length: 13 residues. The V end was cut by 4 bases, the J end by 1 base, with 7 bases between. Per the germline V gene, CDR1 is SGHTA and CDR2 is FQGTGA. CDR3 bases: TGTGCCAGCAGCTACGACAGGAACACTGAAGCTTTCTTT. Translated, it gives CASSYDRNTEAFF.

The chain recombines TRBV7-3 with TRBJ2-1; 8 nucleotides line up with TRBD2. The CDR3 contains 15 residues. With V trimmed by 2 bases and J by 6 bases, 6 bases remained unmatched. The V gene's germline CDR1 is SGHTA and CDR2 FQGTGA. The CDR3 spells CASSLDGRALNEQFF. DNA for the CDR3: TGTGCCAGCAGCTTAGACGGGAGGGCCCTCAATGAGCAGTTCTTC.

The chain employs TRBV27 and TRBJ2-7; 7 nucleotides match TRBD1. The ends lost 5 bases at V and 2 bases at J; junction bases unmatched: 0. The length of the CDR3 is 12 residues. CDR1 is MNHEY and CDR2 is SMNVEV in the germline V gene (reference sequence). The CDR3 sequence is CASSGTAYEQYF. The CDR3 DNA reads as TGTGCCAGCAGTGGGACAGCCTACGAGCAGTACTTC.

The V call is TRBV7-9, the J call TRBJ2-7, with 8 positions matching TRBD2. The germline CDR1 and CDR2 sequences are SEHNR and FQNEAQ (reference sequence). V lost 1 base and J lost 2; bases outside the gene matches: 10. The CDR3 contains 17 residues. CDR3 sequence reads: CASSLVWGGGRTYEQYF. DNA of the CDR3: TGTGCCAGCAGCTTAGTGTGGGGTGGCGGGAGGACCTACGAGCAGTACTTC.

This chain uses TRBV9 with TRBJ2-1, with 9 bases that match TRBD2. The V and J ends lost 0 bases and 3 bases, in that order; junction bases with no gene match: 4. CDR3 length: 16 residues. Germline V gene sequence: CDR1 SGDLS, CDR2 YYNGEE. The CDR3: CASSVDGTSSYNEQFF. CDR3 bases: TGTGCCAGCAGCGTAGATGGGACTAGCAGCTACAATGAGCAGTTCTTC.

The chain recombines TRBV2 with TRBJ1-1; weak D call: TRBD1 (6 bases). The V end lost 7 bases, the J end lost 4 bases, and 22 bases lay between the germline ends. The CDR3 contains 16 residues. CDR1 is SNHLY and CDR2 is FYNNEI in the germline V gene. Written as DNA, the CDR3 is TGTGCCAGCACCAATCGGGACACCGAATCGGGCACTGAAGCTTTCTTT. Encoded protein: CASTNRDTESGTEAFF.

The chain uses TRBV28 and TRBJ1-2; TRBD1 might be the D (5 bases). Trimming stripped 3 bases from V and 4 bases from J, with 15 bases between. CDR3 length: 15 residues. Germline CDR1 reads MDHEN; CDR2 reads SYDVKM. In DNA form, the CDR3 reads TGTGCCAGCAGTTTGACAGACCAGTGGATCTATGGCTACACCTTC. Amino acids: CASSLTDQWIYGYTF.

This chain links TRBV6-2 or TRBV6-3 with TRBJ2-3; perhaps TRBD2 as D (7 bases). CDR3 length: 16 amino acids. CDR1 is MNHEY, CDR2 SVGEGT, per germline. Between the trimmed V and J ends, which lost 2 bases and 5 bases, there was a span of 17 bases. DNA for the CDR3: TGTGCCAGCAGTTACCTGAGGGGGGGTTTTGGAGATACGCAGTATTTT. This sequence encodes CASSYLRGGFGDTQYF.